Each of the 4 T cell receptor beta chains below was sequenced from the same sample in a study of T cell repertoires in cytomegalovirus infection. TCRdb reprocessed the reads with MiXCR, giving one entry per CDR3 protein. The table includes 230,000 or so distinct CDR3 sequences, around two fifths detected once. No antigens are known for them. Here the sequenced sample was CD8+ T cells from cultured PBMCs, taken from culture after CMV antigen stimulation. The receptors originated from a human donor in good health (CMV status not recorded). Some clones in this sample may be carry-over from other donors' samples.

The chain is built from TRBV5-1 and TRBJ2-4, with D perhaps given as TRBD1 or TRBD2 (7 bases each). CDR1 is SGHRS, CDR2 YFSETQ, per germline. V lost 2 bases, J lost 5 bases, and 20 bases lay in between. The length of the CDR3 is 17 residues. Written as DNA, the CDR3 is TGCGCCAGCAGCTTACCCACTAGCAGGGGGGGCGAAAACATTCAGTACTTC. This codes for CASSLPTSRGGENIQYF.

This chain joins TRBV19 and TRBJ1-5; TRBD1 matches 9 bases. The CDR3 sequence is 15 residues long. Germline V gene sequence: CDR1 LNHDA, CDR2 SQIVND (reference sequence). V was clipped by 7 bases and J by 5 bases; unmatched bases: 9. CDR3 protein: CASTRDREDYQPQHF. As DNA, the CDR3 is TGTGCCAGTACCCGGGACAGGGAGGATTATCAGCCCCAGCATTTT.

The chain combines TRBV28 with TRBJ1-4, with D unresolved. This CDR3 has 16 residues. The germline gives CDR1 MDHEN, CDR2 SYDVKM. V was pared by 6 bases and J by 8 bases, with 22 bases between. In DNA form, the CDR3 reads TGTGCCAGCAGCAGGCGTAAACCGGAGATAAGGGAAAAACTGTTTTTT. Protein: CASSRRKPEIREKLFF.

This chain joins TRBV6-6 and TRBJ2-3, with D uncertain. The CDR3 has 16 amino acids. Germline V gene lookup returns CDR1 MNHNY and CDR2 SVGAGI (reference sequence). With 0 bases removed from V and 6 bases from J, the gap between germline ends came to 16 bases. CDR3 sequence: CASSYSLRGPGDTQYF. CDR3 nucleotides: TGTGCCAGCAGTTACTCTCTCCGTGGCCCCGGGGATACGCAGTATTTT.